This TCR beta chain was sequenced during a study of CD8 T cells in Susac syndrome. Random hexamers primed reverse transcription of about 0.45 to 1 ug RNA. An immunoSEQ multiplex PCR generated amplified TCR beta CDR3 products spanning 54 Vbeta and 13 Jbeta. TCRdb processed the immunoSEQ multiplex PCR reads anew with MiXCR; each CDR3 protein has one entry. This sample has 250,000 to 300,000 distinct CDR3 sequences, with 70% to 90% found just once. Per the germline V gene, CDR1 is SGHTA and CDR2 is FQGNSA. The CDR3 sequence is 15 residues long. V shed 5 bases and J 6 bases; nucleotides not matched to a gene: 7. TCR beta was sequenced from blood CD8+ and CD4+ T cells. The TEMRA cells underwent FACS enrichment, while the CD8+ and CD4+ T cells underwent negative isolation.

The clonotype was recovered from a human donor with multiple sclerosis. The chain employs TRBV7-2 and TRBJ2-1; 10 bases fit TRBD2. Input material: CD8+ T cells from PBMCs. DNA for the CDR3: TGTGCCAGCAGCGTTCCGGGACTAGCGCGCAATGAGCAGTTCTTC. Translation: CASSVPGLARNEQFF.